This is a list of T cell receptor beta chains from one sample in a study of T cells in Graves' hyperthyroidism and ophthalmopathy. TCRdb recomputed calls from the multiplex PCR reads with MiXCR, one row per CDR3 protein. The sample holds more than 350,000 distinct CDR3 sequences, about 15% seen once. Material: blood. These receptors were obtained from a woman aged 25 to 39 with Graves' hyperthyroidism. CDR3s include the opening cysteine and the closing phenylalanine or tryptophan. Some rows mark clone size as missing; the rest say once, few, many or name a class of expanded clone.

j_call: TRBJ2-5
clone_size: many
v_call: TRBV29-1
cdr3_aa: CSSAWAETQYF

j_call: TRBJ2-1
clone_size: many
v_call: TRBV11-3
cdr3_aa: CASSLEGWGPHDEQFF

j_call: TRBJ2-7
clone_size: .
v_call: TRBV29-1
cdr3_aa: CSVEGVSGSKNEQYF

j_call: TRBJ2-7
clone_size: few
v_call: TRBV20-1
cdr3_aa: CSARGPRTGRGEQYF

j_call: TRBJ2-7
clone_size: few
v_call: TRBV27
cdr3_aa: CASSLSAPRPGERLPYEQYF

j_call: TRBJ2-1
clone_size: many
v_call: TRBV6-5
cdr3_aa: CASSYGTGGLNEQFF

j_call: TRBJ2-2
clone_size: many
v_call: TRBV6-2/TRBV6-3
cdr3_aa: CASSYSRRAGGLTGELFF

j_call: TRBJ1-2
clone_size: few
v_call: TRBV24-1
cdr3_aa: CATSDPGQGAFDGYTF

j_call: TRBJ2-7
clone_size: many
v_call: TRBV19
cdr3_aa: CASSIASSTGTRPYEQYF

j_call: TRBJ2-1
clone_size: .
v_call: TRBV9
cdr3_aa: CASSTQRGLAGINEQFF

j_call: TRBJ1-1
clone_size: .
v_call: TRBV18
cdr3_aa: CASSPARGHTEAFF

j_call: TRBJ2-1
clone_size: many
v_call: TRBV28
cdr3_aa: CASSYRRLAGGDNEQFF

j_call: TRBJ2-2
clone_size: many
v_call: TRBV20-1
cdr3_aa: CSARRTGITGELFF